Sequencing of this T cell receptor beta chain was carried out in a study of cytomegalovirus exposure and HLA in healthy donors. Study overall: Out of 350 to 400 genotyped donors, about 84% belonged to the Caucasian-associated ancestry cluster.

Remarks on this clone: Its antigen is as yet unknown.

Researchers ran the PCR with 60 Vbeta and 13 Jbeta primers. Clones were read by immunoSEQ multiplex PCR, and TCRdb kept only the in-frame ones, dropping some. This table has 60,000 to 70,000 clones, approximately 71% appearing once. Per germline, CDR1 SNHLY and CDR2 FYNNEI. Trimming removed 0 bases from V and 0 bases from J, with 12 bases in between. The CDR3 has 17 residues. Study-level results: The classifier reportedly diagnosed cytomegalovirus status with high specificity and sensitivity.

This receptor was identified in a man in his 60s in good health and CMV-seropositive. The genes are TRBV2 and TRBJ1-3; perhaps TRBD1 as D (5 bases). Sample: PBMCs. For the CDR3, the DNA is TGTGCCAGCAGTGAAGCTACCGGGGGATACTCTGGAAACACCATATATTTT. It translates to CASSEATGGYSGNTIYF. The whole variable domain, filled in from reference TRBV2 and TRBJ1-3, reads EPEVTQTPSHQVTQMGQEVILRCVPISNHLYFYWYRQILGQKVEFLVSFYNNEISEKSEIFDDQFSVERPDGSNFTLKIRSTKLEDSAMYFCASSEATGGYSGNTIYFGEGSWLTVV.